Below are 20 T cell receptor beta chains sequenced from a single sample in a study of regulatory T cells in long-lasting Graves disease. Time point here: newly diagnosed GD, antithyroid drugs for less than 3 months. Preparation of the TCR library used RNA extracted from PBMCs. HTBI primers from iRepertoire and Arm-PCR of CDR3 regions yielded the TCR beta libraries. TCRdb reanalysed the multiplex PCR reads using MiXCR and keeps one entry per CDR3 protein. The repertoire holds around 480,000 distinct CDR3 sequences, with more than 15% as singletons. The same specimen was also included in a second study, on T cells in Graves' hyperthyroidism and ophthalmopathy.

The sample in question was peripheral blood mononuclear cells (PBMCs), obtained at new diagnosis, from a patient treated with antithyroid drugs. These receptors originate from a woman aged 40 to 65 with Graves disease.

In its sample, this clonotype was seen many times. J is TRBJ1-3 and V is TRBV3-1; D gene unclear. The CDR3 is made up of 16 amino acids. Germline lookup yields CDR1 LGHDT and CDR2 YNNKEL (reference sequence). V lost 0 bases to trimming and J lost 4 bases, with 13 bases between them. The CDR3 region has the DNA TGTGCCAGCAGCCAAGATCTTAAACATTTAGGAAACACCATATATTTT. It specifies CASSQDLKHLGNTIYF.

In the case of this clonotype: No conserved phenylalanine or tryptophan ends this CDR3, so it is likely a read error. The DNA is left out, because the CDR3 cannot be placed on it with certainty; the CDR3 is given as TCRdb lists it. The V and J genes are TRBV7-9 and TRBJ2-4; no DNA check was done on the table's D call, TRBD1. The CDR3 is 22 residues long, counting both termini. CDR1 SEHNR and CDR2 FQNEAQ come from the germline V gene (reference sequence). CDR3 loop: CASSSTSGRRGALTTYEQYFGP.

This clonotype appeared many times. The V gene is TRBV5-1, the J gene TRBJ1-5; tentatively, D is TRBD1 (5 bases). The CDR3 is 15 residues long. V lost 6 bases and J 0 bases, leaving 13 bases between the germline ends. Germline assignment: CDR1 SGHRS and CDR2 YFSETQ. The CDR3 sequence is CASKATDSSNQPQHF. Here the CDR3 DNA reads TGCGCCAGCAAGGCAACTGACAGTAGCAATCAGCCCCAGCATTTT.

The chain links TRBV7-6 to TRBJ2-5; 7 nucleotides agree with TRBD2. The ends lost 4 bases at V and 0 bases at J; junction bases unmatched: 2. Germline lookup yields CDR1 SGHVS and CDR2 FNYEAQ. CDR3 size: 14 residues. CDR3 residues: CASSWGLYQETQYF. The CDR3 DNA is TGTGCCAGCAGCTGGGGACTATACCAAGAGACCCAGTACTTC.

The CDR3 DNA follows: TGTGCCATCAGTGAGTTGACAGGGGCCAGAGATATAGGCTACACCTTC. Protein: CAISELTGARDIGYTF. The rearrangement links TRBV10-3 to TRBJ1-2, with 8 nucleotides matching TRBD1. The CDR3 spans 16 residues. CDR1 is ENHRY, CDR2 SYGVKD, per germline. Unmatched junction bases numbered 12, after V lost 1 base and J lost 8 bases.

This clonotype was observed a handful of times. The chain has TRBV9 and TRBJ2-2; D might be TRBD1 or TRBD2, each matching 5 bases. Per the germline V gene, CDR1 is SGDLS and CDR2 is YYNGEE. Trimming pared 4 bases from V and 6 bases from J, leaving 13 bases between. The CDR3 covers 14 residues. CDR3 nucleotide sequence: TGTGCCAGCAGCACCGGGACCTGGGCCGGGGAGCTGTTTTTT. This sequence encodes CASSTGTWAGELFF.

About this clonotype itself: A clone one base away is much larger, so this may be a read error. The chain employs TRBV20-1 and TRBJ2-7; TRBD1 might be the D (6 bases). V was shortened by 6 bases and J by 6 bases, with 24 bases between the two germline ends. The CDR3 has 15 residues. The germline V gene encodes CDR1 DFQATT and CDR2 SNEGSKA (reference sequence). CDR3 region: CSAAQGSPGRREQYF. CDR3 nucleotides: TGCAGTGCCGCTCAGGGGTCCCCCGGCAGGCGCGAGCAGTACTTC.

In its sample, this clonotype was seen a few times. The chain employs TRBV28 and TRBJ1-1; D unresolved. The CDR3 covers 15 residues. Germline V gene lookup returns CDR1 MDHEN and CDR2 SYDVKM. Trimming pared 6 bases from V and 3 bases from J, leaving 17 bases between. The CDR3 protein is CASSQVEGIDTEAFF. DNA for the CDR3: TGTGCCAGCAGCCAAGTGGAGGGTATCGACACTGAAGCTTTCTTT.

This clonotype was counted ten times or more. The V gene is TRBV9, the J gene TRBJ2-3; D gene ambiguous. Germline CDR1 reads SGDLS; CDR2 reads YYNGEE. The V and J ends lost 4 bases and 5 bases respectively, with 11 bases between them. This CDR3 is built from 13 residues. DNA of the CDR3: TGTGCCAGCAGCCCCGAGGACGGAGATACGCAGTATTTT. This codes for CASSPEDGDTQYF.

This clonotype has only a few counts. This chain uses TRBV13 with TRBJ1-1; D is undetermined. The CDR3 is 13 residues long. V lost 3 bases and J lost 13, with 18 bases in between. Germline lookup yields CDR1 PRHDT and CDR2 FYEKMQ (reference sequence). CDR3 sequence: CASSLGNGKLLFF. CDR3 nucleotide sequence: TGTGCCAGCAGCTTGGGGAATGGCAAGTTACTTTTCTTT. The whole variable domain, remainder taken from reference TRBV13 and TRBJ1-1, is AAGVIQSPRHLIKEKRETATLKCYPIPRHDTVYWYQQGPGQDPQFLISFYEKMQSDKGSIPDRFSAQQFSDYHSELNMSSLELGDSALYFCASSLGNGKLLFFGQGTRLTVV.

The genes are TRBV9 and TRBJ1-2; D not resolved. CDR1 and CDR2 from the germline V gene are SGDLS and YYNGEE. Trimming stripped 4 bases from V and 4 bases from J, with 14 bases between. CDR3 length: 14 residues. The CDR3 DNA follows: TGTGCCAGCAGCCCCCCCGACACACTCTATGGCTACACCTTC. Translation gives CASSPPDTLYGYTF.

This clonotype was found a few times. The chain couples TRBV3-1 to TRBJ1-2; D not certain. Germline loops: CDR1 LGHDT, CDR2 YNNKEL (reference sequence). The CDR3 consists of 15 residues. Trimming left V 2 bases short and J 6 bases short, with 16 bases between. For the CDR3, the DNA is TGTGCCAGCAGCCAAACGTTATTTGGGGATGATGGCTACACCTTC. Its protein is CASSQTLFGDDGYTF.

In its sample, this clonotype was seen many times. The J gene is TRBJ1-2, the V gene TRBV6-1; D might be TRBD1 (5 bases). The germline V gene has CDR1 MNHNS and CDR2 SASEGT. CDR3 length equals 15 residues. The V gene lost 6 bases and the J gene lost 7 bases, with 21 bases spanning the gap. This CDR3 reads CASSRDPGMESGYTF. In DNA form, the CDR3 reads TGTGCCAGCAGCCGGGACCCAGGGATGGAAAGTGGCTACACCTTC.

This clonotype came up many times. The chain has TRBV5-5 and TRBJ2-7; TRBD1 matches at 10 bases. Trimming at V came to 4 bases and at J to 0 bases, leaving 4 bases not matched to a gene. The CDR3 spans 15 residues. The V gene's germline CDR1 is SGHKS and CDR2 YYEKEE (reference sequence). Here the CDR3 reads CASSLRDRGSYEQYF. The CDR3 nucleotides are TGTGCCAGCAGCCTCCGGGACAGGGGCTCCTACGAGCAGTACTTC.

As regards this clonotype: Because the CDR3 is missing its conserved closing phenylalanine or tryptophan, this is likely a read error. The CDR3 loop is CSARVLNEQFL. The CDR3, as DNA: TGCAGTGCTAGAGTATTGAATGAGCAGTTCCTC. This rearrangement joins TRBV20-1 to TRBJ2-1; unclear D gene. The CDR3 is 11 amino acids. Trimming cost V 1 base and J 7 bases, with 5 bases left between them. Germline CDR1 reads DFQATT; CDR2 reads SNEGSKA (reference sequence).

This clonotype was seen a few times. J is TRBJ2-7 and V is TRBV7-9; 8 bases are a match to TRBD1. The CDR3 runs 14 residues. In germline, CDR1 is SEHNR, CDR2 FQNEAQ (reference sequence). J lost 4 bases, V lost 5 bases, and 7 bases had no gene match. CDR3 in amino acids: CASSQGAGTYEQYF. CDR3 coding DNA: TGTGCCAGCAGCCAGGGGGCCGGGACTTACGAGCAGTACTTC.

The J gene is TRBJ2-6, the V gene TRBV29-1; no clear D gene. Germline CDR1 and CDR2: SQVTM and ANQGSEA. This CDR3 is built from 11 residues. The CDR3 DNA is TGCAACCCATCCCAGGCCAACGTCCTGACTTTC. The encoded protein is CNPSQANVLTF.

This clonotype was recorded many times. The chain links TRBV27 to TRBJ2-1; TRBD1 aligns across 12 bases. Losses at the gene ends were 6 bases for V and 8 bases for J; bases not matched to a gene: 8. Germline-derived CDR1 and CDR2 are MNHEY and SMNVEV (reference sequence). The CDR3 runs to 15 residues. CDR3 protein: CASSRGQGARYEQFF. Here the CDR3 DNA reads TGTGCCAGCAGCCGGGGACAGGGGGCGCGCTATGAGCAGTTCTTC.

The chain is built from TRBV12-3 or TRBV12-4 and TRBJ2-7; D is unclear. Trimming removed 2 bases from V and 5 bases from J, with 10 bases in between. The CDR3 spans 13 residues. Written as DNA, the CDR3 is TGTGCCAGCAGTTTATCCGAACCGGACGAGCAGTACTTC. Protein: CASSLSEPDEQYF.

V gene TRBV11-3 combines with J gene TRBJ2-1; D ambiguous. Trimming removed 3 bases from V and 1 base from J, with 7 bases in between. There are 14 residues in the CDR3. From germline, CDR1 is SGHNT and CDR2 YENEEA. CDR3 sequence: CASSFGDSYNEQFF. The CDR3 nucleotides read TGTGCCAGCAGCTTTGGGGATTCCTACAATGAGCAGTTCTTC.